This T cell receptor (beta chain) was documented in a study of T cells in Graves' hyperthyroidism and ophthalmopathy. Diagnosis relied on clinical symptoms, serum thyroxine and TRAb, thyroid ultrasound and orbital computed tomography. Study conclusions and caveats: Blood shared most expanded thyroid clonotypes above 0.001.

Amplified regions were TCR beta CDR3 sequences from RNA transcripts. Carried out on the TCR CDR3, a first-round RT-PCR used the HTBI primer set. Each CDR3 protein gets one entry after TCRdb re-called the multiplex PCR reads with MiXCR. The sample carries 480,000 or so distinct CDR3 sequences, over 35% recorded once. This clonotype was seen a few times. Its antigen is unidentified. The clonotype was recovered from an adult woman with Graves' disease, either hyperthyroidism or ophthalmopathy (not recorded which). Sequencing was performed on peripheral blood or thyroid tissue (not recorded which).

The CDR3 loop reads CASSPAPTGFYEQYF. In DNA form, the CDR3 reads TGTGCCAGCAGCCCAGCCCCCACAGGATTCTACGAGCAGTACTTC. The V gene is TRBV11-2, the J gene TRBJ2-7, with TRBD1 as a possible D gene (5 bases). Germline V gene lookup returns CDR1 SGHAT and CDR2 FQNNGV. The CDR3 contains 15 residues. Trimming removed 5 bases from V and 3 bases from J, with 17 bases in between. Looking up the rest from reference TRBV11-2 and TRBJ2-7 gives the full variable domain: EAGVAQSPRYKIIEKRQSVAFWCNPISGHATLYWYQQILGQGPKLLIQFQNNGVVDDSQLPKDRFSAERLKGVDSTLKIQPAKLEDSAVYLCASSPAPTGFYEQYFGPGTRLTVT.